These T cell receptor beta chains were read from a single sample in a study of beta chain features in type 1 diabetes. The protocol was immunoSEQ multiplex PCR, while the TCRdb copy is restricted to in-frame clones and leaves out a portion. In the table there are about 210,000 clones, about a tenth of which are singletons. The sequenced sample consisted of central memory CD4+ T cells from blood. The source is a man aged 18 to 35 in good health. Both conserved end residues are part of each CDR3. A D gene is named only where the DNA matches it firmly. The listing skips clone size in some rows; elsewhere it reads once, few, many or a size class.

J gene: TRBJ2-1; V gene: TRBV19; clone size: few; D gene: .; CDR3 protein: CASSIMESNEQFF; CDR3 DNA: TGTGCCAGTAGTATAATGGAGAGCAATGAGCAGTTCTTC
J gene: TRBJ1-2; V gene: TRBV11-2; clone size: few; D gene: .; CDR3 protein: CASSLLPNDGYTF; CDR3 DNA: TGTGCCAGCAGCTTACTCCCAAACGATGGCTACACCTTC
J gene: TRBJ1-5; V gene: TRBV7-2; clone size: few; D gene: TRBD1; CDR3 protein: CASSLDGTGSRAQHF; CDR3 DNA: TGTGCCAGCAGCTTAGATGGGACAGGGTCCAGGGCCCAGCATTTT
J gene: TRBJ2-1; V gene: TRBV5-1; clone size: .; D gene: .; CDR3 protein: CASSLIQGYNEQFF; CDR3 DNA: TGCGCCAGCAGCTTGATACAGGGCTACAATGAGCAGTTCTTC
J gene: TRBJ1-1; V gene: TRBV29-1; clone size: .; D gene: TRBD1; CDR3 protein: CSVGSPGTGLSEAFF; CDR3 DNA: TGCAGCGTTGGGAGTCCCGGGACAGGGTTGAGTGAAGCTTTCTTT
J gene: TRBJ2-7; V gene: TRBV25-1; clone size: .; D gene: .; CDR3 protein: CASKDATTYEQYF; CDR3 DNA: TGTGCCAGCAAGGACGCGACAACCTACGAGCAGTACTTC
J gene: TRBJ2-5; V gene: TRBV14; clone size: .; D gene: .; CDR3 protein: CASSLGAGARETQYF; CDR3 DNA: TGCGCCAGCAGTCTCGGGGCAGGGGCGAGAGAGACCCAGTACTTC
J gene: TRBJ2-3; V gene: TRBV7-9; clone size: .; D gene: TRBD1; CDR3 protein: CASSLDLAGGRTDTQYF; CDR3 DNA: TGTGCCAGCAGCTTAGATCTGGCAGGGGGCCGCACAGATACGCAGTATTTT
J gene: TRBJ2-2; V gene: TRBV2; clone size: .; D gene: TRBD1; CDR3 protein: CASSALKRQGSTGELFF; CDR3 DNA: TGTGCCAGCAGTGCCCTGAAAAGACAGGGTTCGACCGGGGAGCTGTTTTTT
J gene: TRBJ2-3; V gene: TRBV20-1; clone size: few; D gene: .; CDR3 protein: CSAKIPDTQYF; CDR3 DNA: TGCAGTGCTAAGATTCCGGATACGCAGTATTTT
J gene: TRBJ2-6; V gene: TRBV11-2; clone size: many; D gene: .; CDR3 protein: CASSYFRDSPSGANVLTF; CDR3 DNA: TGTGCCAGCAGCTACTTCCGGGACTCACCTTCTGGGGCCAACGTCCTGACTTTC
J gene: TRBJ1-4; V gene: TRBV28; clone size: .; D gene: .; CDR3 protein: CASSSGTGNEKLFF; CDR3 DNA: TGTGCCAGCAGTTCCGGGACGGGTAATGAAAAACTGTTTTTT
J gene: TRBJ2-7; V gene: TRBV2; clone size: .; D gene: TRBD1; CDR3 protein: CASRDRGYEQYF; CDR3 DNA: TGTGCCAGCAGAGACAGGGGCTACGAGCAGTACTTC
J gene: TRBJ2-3; V gene: TRBV6-1; clone size: few; D gene: .; CDR3 protein: CASRLVGEDTQYF; CDR3 DNA: TGTGCCAGCAGGCTCGTAGGGGAAGATACGCAGTATTTT
J gene: TRBJ2-3; V gene: TRBV27; clone size: .; D gene: .; CDR3 protein: CASSLFPPDTQYF; CDR3 DNA: TGTGCCAGCAGTTTATTCCCTCCAGATACGCAGTATTTT
J gene: TRBJ2-5; V gene: TRBV5-6; clone size: .; D gene: .; CDR3 protein: CASSLHSERETQYF; CDR3 DNA: TGTGCCAGCAGCTTGCATTCGGAAAGAGAGACCCAGTACTTC
J gene: TRBJ1-2; V gene: TRBV27; clone size: few; D gene: .; CDR3 protein: CASSLSHQGRNYGYTF; CDR3 DNA: TGTGCCAGCAGTTTAAGCCACCAGGGCCGTAACTATGGCTACACCTTC
J gene: TRBJ2-5; V gene: TRBV6-6; clone size: few; D gene: .; CDR3 protein: CASSPTLGRETQYF; CDR3 DNA: TGTGCCAGCAGCCCTACCCTCGGGAGAGAGACCCAGTACTTC
J gene: TRBJ1-1; V gene: TRBV6-5; clone size: few; D gene: TRBD1; CDR3 protein: CATRTGQGNTEAFF; CDR3 DNA: TGTGCCACCAGGACGGGACAGGGAAACACTGAAGCTTTCTTT
J gene: TRBJ2-5; V gene: TRBV30; clone size: .; D gene: TRBD1; CDR3 protein: CAWSGGTGVLTQYF; CDR3 DNA: TGTGCCTGGAGTGGCGGGACAGGGGTGCTTACCCAGTACTTC
J gene: TRBJ1-5; V gene: TRBV7-2; clone size: few; D gene: .; CDR3 protein: CASSLQNSNQPQHF; CDR3 DNA: TGTGCCAGCAGCTTACAGAATAGCAATCAGCCCCAGCATTTT
J gene: TRBJ2-1; V gene: TRBV7-2; clone size: few; D gene: .; CDR3 protein: CASSFDGVTEQFF; CDR3 DNA: TGTGCCAGCAGCTTTGATGGGGTAACTGAGCAGTTCTTC
J gene: TRBJ2-7; V gene: TRBV2; clone size: few; D gene: .; CDR3 protein: CASSPNYEQYF; CDR3 DNA: TGTGCCAGCAGCCCTAATTACGAGCAGTACTTC
J gene: TRBJ1-1; V gene: TRBV19; clone size: few; D gene: .; CDR3 protein: CASSIRTGRNTEAFF; CDR3 DNA: TGTGCCAGTAGTATTCGAACAGGGCGTAACACTGAAGCTTTCTTT
J gene: TRBJ1-4; V gene: TRBV19; clone size: many; D gene: TRBD1; CDR3 protein: CASNRQGNEKLFF; CDR3 DNA: TGTGCCAGTAACAGACAGGGGAATGAAAAACTGTTTTTT
J gene: TRBJ2-5; V gene: TRBV10-3; clone size: .; D gene: .; CDR3 protein: CAIRTSTLGSQYF; CDR3 DNA: TGTGCCATCAGGACTTCGACCCTCGGGTCCCAGTACTTC
J gene: TRBJ1-5; V gene: TRBV28; clone size: few; D gene: .; CDR3 protein: CASSLSGGSGQPQHF; CDR3 DNA: TGTGCCAGCAGCCTAAGCGGGGGTTCGGGTCAGCCCCAGCATTTT
J gene: TRBJ2-2; V gene: TRBV29-1; clone size: .; D gene: .; CDR3 protein: CSVVDGTGELFF; CDR3 DNA: TGCAGCGTTGTGGACGGAACCGGGGAGCTGTTTTTT
J gene: TRBJ2-5; V gene: TRBV11-2; clone size: many; D gene: TRBD2; CDR3 protein: CASSLGPTSGQETQYF; CDR3 DNA: TGTGCCAGCAGCTTGGGACCTACTAGCGGCCAAGAGACCCAGTACTTC
J gene: TRBJ2-1; V gene: TRBV2; clone size: few; D gene: TRBD1; CDR3 protein: CASSAVTGGNEQFF; CDR3 DNA: TGTGCCAGCAGTGCGGTGACAGGGGGCAACGAGCAGTTCTTC
J gene: TRBJ2-1; V gene: TRBV7-9; clone size: many; D gene: TRBD2; CDR3 protein: CASSRGEGNEQFF; CDR3 DNA: TGTGCCAGCAGCCGAGGGGAGGGCAATGAGCAGTTCTTC
J gene: TRBJ1-4; V gene: TRBV30; clone size: few; D gene: .; CDR3 protein: CAWSQDRGPNEKLFF; CDR3 DNA: TGTGCCTGGAGTCAAGACCGTGGACCTAATGAAAAACTGTTTTTT
J gene: TRBJ2-7; V gene: TRBV29-1; clone size: .; D gene: TRBD1; CDR3 protein: CSVAPALGQGAEQYF; CDR3 DNA: TGCAGCGTTGCCCCTGCCCTGGGACAGGGGGCCGAGCAGTACTTC
J gene: TRBJ2-7; V gene: TRBV14; clone size: many; D gene: .; CDR3 protein: CASSQVLGRSYEQYF; CDR3 DNA: TGTGCCAGCAGCCAGGTTCTTGGGCGCTCCTACGAGCAGTACTTC
J gene: TRBJ2-5; V gene: TRBV25-1; clone size: .; D gene: TRBD1; CDR3 protein: CASSERGTGAWGETQYF; CDR3 DNA: TGTGCCAGCAGTGAACGAGGGACAGGGGCCTGGGGAGAGACCCAGTACTTC
J gene: TRBJ2-2; V gene: TRBV4-1; clone size: .; D gene: .; CDR3 protein: CASSQGNSGNTGELFF; CDR3 DNA: TGCGCCAGCAGCCAAGGGAATAGCGGTAACACCGGGGAGCTGTTTTTT
J gene: TRBJ1-4; V gene: TRBV11-2; clone size: .; D gene: .; CDR3 protein: CASSLEFGPLFF; CDR3 DNA: TGTGCCAGCAGCTTAGAGTTCGGCCCACTGTTTTTT
J gene: TRBJ2-2; V gene: TRBV9; clone size: few; D gene: .; CDR3 protein: CASSVRTGNTGELFF; CDR3 DNA: TGTGCCAGCAGCGTGAGGACGGGGAACACCGGGGAGCTGTTTTTT
J gene: TRBJ2-4; V gene: TRBV7-8; clone size: .; D gene: .; CDR3 protein: CASSLVAGHSGAKNIQYF; CDR3 DNA: TGTGCCAGCAGCTTAGTGGCGGGGCACAGTGGGGCCAAAAACATTCAGTACTTC
J gene: TRBJ1-1; V gene: TRBV14; clone size: few; D gene: .; CDR3 protein: CASSLSRENTEAFF; CDR3 DNA: TGTGCCAGCAGTCTCTCGCGAGAGAACACTGAAGCTTTCTTT
J gene: TRBJ2-3; V gene: TRBV7-8; clone size: few; D gene: .; CDR3 protein: CASTREQDTQYF; CDR3 DNA: TGTGCCAGCACTCGGGAGCAAGATACGCAGTATTTT
J gene: TRBJ2-1; V gene: TRBV29-1; clone size: .; D gene: .; CDR3 protein: CSVAATRPRTSYNEQFF; CDR3 DNA: TGCAGCGTTGCCGCGACCCGACCTCGGACCTCCTACAATGAGCAGTTCTTC
J gene: TRBJ2-3; V gene: TRBV7-2; clone size: .; D gene: TRBD2; CDR3 protein: CASSLSAGIYSTDTQYF; CDR3 DNA: TGTGCCAGCAGCTTATCAGCGGGGATATATAGCACAGATACGCAGTATTTT
J gene: TRBJ2-7; V gene: TRBV13; clone size: .; D gene: TRBD1; CDR3 protein: CASSKDREGYYEQYF; CDR3 DNA: TGTGCCAGCAGTAAGGACAGGGAAGGGTACTACGAGCAGTACTTC
J gene: TRBJ2-5; V gene: TRBV30; clone size: few; D gene: .; CDR3 protein: CAWSAASEIQETQYF; CDR3 DNA: TGTGCCTGGAGTGCCGCTAGCGAGATCCAAGAGACCCAGTACTTC
J gene: TRBJ1-2; V gene: TRBV5-6; clone size: .; D gene: .; CDR3 protein: CASSSRIANYGYTF; CDR3 DNA: TGTGCCAGCAGCTCCCGGATAGCTAACTATGGCTACACCTTC
J gene: TRBJ1-4; V gene: TRBV4-1; clone size: .; D gene: .; CDR3 protein: CASSQATNEKLFF; CDR3 DNA: TGCGCCAGCAGCCAAGCAACTAATGAAAAACTGTTTTTT
J gene: TRBJ2-3; V gene: TRBV7-2; clone size: .; D gene: TRBD2; CDR3 protein: CASSSGTSGPTDTQYF; CDR3 DNA: TGTGCCAGCAGCTCCGGGACTAGCGGTCCCACAGATACGCAGTATTTT
J gene: TRBJ2-7; V gene: TRBV7-2; clone size: few; D gene: .; CDR3 protein: CASSATGAQERQYF; CDR3 DNA: TGTGCCAGCAGCGCAACCGGGGCCCAAGAACGGCAGTACTTC
J gene: TRBJ1-1; V gene: TRBV7-6; clone size: .; D gene: TRBD1; CDR3 protein: CASSSGTANTEAFF; CDR3 DNA: TGTGCCAGCAGCTCGGGGACAGCGAACACTGAAGCTTTCTTT
J gene: TRBJ2-3; V gene: TRBV10-3; clone size: .; D gene: .; CDR3 protein: CAIRGRGEHEGDTQYF; CDR3 DNA: TGTGCCATCCGGGGTCGGGGCGAGCATGAGGGAGATACGCAGTATTTT
J gene: TRBJ1-4; V gene: TRBV7-2; clone size: .; D gene: .; CDR3 protein: CASSRVLRGDTNEKLFF; CDR3 DNA: TGTGCCAGCAGCCGCGTCTTGAGGGGTGATACTAATGAAAAACTGTTTTTT
J gene: TRBJ2-3; V gene: TRBV9; clone size: .; D gene: TRBD2; CDR3 protein: CASSVGISGRADTQYF; CDR3 DNA: TGTGCCAGCAGCGTAGGGATTAGCGGGAGGGCAGATACGCAGTATTTT
J gene: TRBJ2-7; V gene: TRBV28; clone size: .; D gene: TRBD2; CDR3 protein: CASSGTSGRDYEQYF; CDR3 DNA: TGTGCCAGCAGTGGGACTAGCGGGAGGGATTACGAGCAGTACTTC